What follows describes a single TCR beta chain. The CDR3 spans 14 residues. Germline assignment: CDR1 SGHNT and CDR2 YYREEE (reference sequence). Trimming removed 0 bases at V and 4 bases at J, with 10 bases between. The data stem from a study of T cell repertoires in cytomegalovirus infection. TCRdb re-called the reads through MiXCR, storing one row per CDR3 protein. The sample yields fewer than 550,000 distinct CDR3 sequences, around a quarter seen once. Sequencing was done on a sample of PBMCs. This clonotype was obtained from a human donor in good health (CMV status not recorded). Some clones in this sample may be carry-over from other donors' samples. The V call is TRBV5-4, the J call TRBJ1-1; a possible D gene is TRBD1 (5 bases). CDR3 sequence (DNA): TGTGCCAGCAGCTTGGTAGAAAGGGGCACTGAAGCTTTCTTT. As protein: CASSLVERGTEAFF. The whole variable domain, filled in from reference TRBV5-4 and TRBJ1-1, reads ETGVTQSPTHLIKTRGQQVTLRCSSQSGHNTVSWYQQALGQGPQFIFQYYREEENGRGNFPPRFSGLQFPNYSSELNVNALELDDSALYLCASSLVERGTEAFFGQGTRLTVV.